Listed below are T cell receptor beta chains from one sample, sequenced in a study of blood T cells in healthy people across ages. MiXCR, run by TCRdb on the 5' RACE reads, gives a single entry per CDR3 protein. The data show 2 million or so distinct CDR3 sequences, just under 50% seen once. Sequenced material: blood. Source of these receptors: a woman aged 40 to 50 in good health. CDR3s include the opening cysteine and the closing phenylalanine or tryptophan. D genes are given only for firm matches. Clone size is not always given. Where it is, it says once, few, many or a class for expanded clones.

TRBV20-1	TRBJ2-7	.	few	TGCAGTGCTACCCAGGGTGGTTACGAGCAGTACTTC	CSATQGGYEQYF
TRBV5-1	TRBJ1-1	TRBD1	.	TGCGCCAGCAGCCTGCCCGGGACAGTGAACACTGAAGCTTTCTTT	CASSLPGTVNTEAFF
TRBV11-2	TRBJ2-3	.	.	TGTGCCAGCAGCGACGGGACGTTCGGCGCAGATACGCAGTATTTT	CASSDGTFGADTQYF
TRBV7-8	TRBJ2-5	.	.	TGTGCCAGCAGCCCCGTTCGGGGTAAAGAGACCCAGTACTTC	CASSPVRGKETQYF
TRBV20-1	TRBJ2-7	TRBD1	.	TGCAGTGTCACGACAGGGGCCGCGACCTACGAGCAGTACTTC	CSVTTGAATYEQYF
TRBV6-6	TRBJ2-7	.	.	TGTGCCAGCAGTTACGCCTACAGCTACGAGCAGTACTTC	CASSYAYSYEQYF
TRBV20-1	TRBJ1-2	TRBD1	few	TGCAGTGCTAGGACGGACAGGGCCCGGGGCTACACCTTC	CSARTDRARGYTF
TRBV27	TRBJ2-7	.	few	TGTGCCAGCAGTTTATCGGTCAGGGATAGTTACGAGCAGTACTTC	CASSLSVRDSYEQYF
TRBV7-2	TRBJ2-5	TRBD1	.	TGTGCCAGCAGCTCCCAACAGGGGCTAGAGACCCAGTACTTC	CASSSQQGLETQYF
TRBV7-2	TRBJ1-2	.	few	TGTGCCAGCAGCTCCCGACAGGTTGGGGGCTATGGCTACACCTTC	CASSSRQVGGYGYTF
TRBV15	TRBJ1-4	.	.	TGTGCCACCAGCAGAGATAGGTTAGGGGCTGAAAAACTGTTTTTT	CATSRDRLGAEKLFF
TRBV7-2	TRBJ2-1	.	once	TGTGCCAGCAGCCCTGAGGAGTTCTTC	CASSPEEFF
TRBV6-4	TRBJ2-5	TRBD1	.	TGTGCCAGCAGAACCGGGACAGGGACGAAAGAGACCCAGTACTTC	CASRTGTGTKETQYF
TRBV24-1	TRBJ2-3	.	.	TGTGCCACCAGTGATCTCCGCGCCACAGATACGCAGTATTTT	CATSDLRATDTQYF
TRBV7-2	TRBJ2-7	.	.	TGTGCCAGCAGCTTAGGGCGAGGGGTAGACGAGCAGTACTTC	CASSLGRGVDEQYF
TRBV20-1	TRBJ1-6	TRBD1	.	TGCAGTGCCGAACCGACAGGGGTGCATTCACCCCTCCACTTT	CSAEPTGVHSPLHF
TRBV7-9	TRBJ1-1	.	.	TGTGCCAGCAGCTTTGAGGGGCAGGGCACTGAAGCTTTCTTT	CASSFEGQGTEAFF
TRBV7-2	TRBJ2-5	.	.	TGTGCCAGCAGCTTAGATCTGCGGGCTGGGCAGTACTTC	CASSLDLRAGQYF
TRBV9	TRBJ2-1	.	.	TGTGCCAGCAGCGGAGGGGCCGGTTCCCACTCCTACAATGAGCAGTTCTTC	CASSGGAGSHSYNEQFF
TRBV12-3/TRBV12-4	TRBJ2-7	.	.	TGTGCCAGCAGTGGGACGGGTCACGAGCAGTACTTC	CASSGTGHEQYF
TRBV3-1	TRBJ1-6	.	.	TGTGCCAGCAGCCAAGATGGGCAGGATTCACCCCTCCACTTT	CASSQDGQDSPLHF
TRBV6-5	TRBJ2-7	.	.	TGTGCCAGCAGTTACTCGGACGGGCACAATGAGCAGTACTTC	CASSYSDGHNEQYF
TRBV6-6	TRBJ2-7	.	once	TGTGCCAGCAGTGACTCGGTCTGGGGCTACGAGCAGTACTTC	CASSDSVWGYEQYF
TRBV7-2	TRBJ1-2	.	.	TGTGCCAGCAGCTGGCCCACTGTTACCTATGGCTACACCTTC	CASSWPTVTYGYTF
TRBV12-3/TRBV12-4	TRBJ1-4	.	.	TGTGCCAGTTGCGGGGGGGCGTCTAATGAAAAACTGTTTTTT	CASCGGASNEKLFF
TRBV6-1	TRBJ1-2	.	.	TGTGCCAGTCCCGCGAAAGGGAACTATGGCTACACCTTC	CASPAKGNYGYTF
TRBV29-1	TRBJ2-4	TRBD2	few	TGCAGCGTTGCTAGCGGAATAAACATTCAGTACTTC	CSVASGINIQYF
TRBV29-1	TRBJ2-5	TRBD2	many	TGCAGCGTTGACGGGGAGACTAGCCTAGAGACCCAGTACTTC	CSVDGETSLETQYF
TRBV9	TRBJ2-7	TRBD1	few	TGTGCCAGCAGCGTAGATCCGGGACAGTTCACCTACGAGCAGTACTTC	CASSVDPGQFTYEQYF
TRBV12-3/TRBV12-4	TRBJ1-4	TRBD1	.	TGTGCCAGCAGTGCCGCAGGGGGCGGTAATGAAAAACTGTTTTTT	CASSAAGGGNEKLFF
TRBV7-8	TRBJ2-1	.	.	TGTGCCAGCAGCCCCCCCGTGGTTCTCTACAATGAGCAGTTCTTC	CASSPPVVLYNEQFF
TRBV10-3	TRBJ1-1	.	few	TGTGCCATCTCCGCAGGATCTGAAGCTTTCTTT	CAISAGSEAFF
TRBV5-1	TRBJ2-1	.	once	TGCGCCAGCAGCTTGAGGGACCGTCTATTTGAGCAGTTCTTC	CASSLRDRLFEQFF
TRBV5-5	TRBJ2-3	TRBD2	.	TGTACCAGCAGCTTGACCGGGACTAGCGGGGGGCAGAGCACAGATACGCAGTATTTT	CTSSLTGTSGGQSTDTQYF
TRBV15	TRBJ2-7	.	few	TGTGCCACCAGCCGGAGACCTTCGGGGGAGCAGTACTTC	CATSRRPSGEQYF
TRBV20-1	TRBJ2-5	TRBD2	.	TGCAGTGCCAACCGGGACGGGAGGGGAGAGACCCAGTACTTC	CSANRDGRGETQYF
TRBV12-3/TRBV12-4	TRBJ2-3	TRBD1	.	TGTGCCAGCAGTTTCAAATCCGGGACAGGGGGGGCAGATACGCAGTATTTT	CASSFKSGTGGADTQYF